The source of this TCR beta chain is a study of identical twins. General study findings and limits: Abundant beta clonotypes from cord blood bore fewer insertions; memory repertoires lacked this pattern. Among beta out-of-frame sequences, excess sharing between twins appeared weaker. The study found that models underestimated out-of-frame TCR alpha sharing in monozygotic twins.

The germline V and J ends were trimmed by 6 bases and 10 bases, with 19 bases remaining between them. The CDR3 spans 14 residues. This clonotype was observed a few times. Antigen unknown. The authors used template switching to add a universal primer site and gave cDNA unique molecular identifiers. TCRdb independently ran MiXCR on the 5' RACE reads; one entry per CDR3 protein. The table lists 1.5 million or so distinct CDR3 sequences, 25% to 35% of them singletons. The genes are TRBV12-3 or TRBV12-4 and TRBJ2-1; tentative D call: TRBD1 (6 bases). This TCR was recovered from a newborn girl in good health. Sequenced: cord blood. As DNA, the CDR3 is TGTGCCAGCAGGGTGGCAGGGGCTAAGAGGGAGCAGTTCTTC. Its translation: CASRVAGAKREQFF.